Below, 7 T cell receptor beta chains from the same sample are listed, as sequenced in a study of blood T cells in healthy people across ages. Through a sample-barcoded 5' primer and a J-beta primer mix, a second PCR was run for about 6 to 11 cycles. One entry per CDR3 protein results from TCRdb running MiXCR on the 5' RACE reads. This repertoire shows 800,000 or so distinct CDR3 sequences, roughly 46% found once; its top ten account for 18%. Sequences were obtained from blood. These receptor sequences come from a man older than 75 in good health.

This clonotype has more than one count but fewer than ten. The chain carries TRBV12-3 or TRBV12-4 and TRBJ1-2; perhaps TRBD1 as D (5 bases). This CDR3 region has 13 residues. V lost 2 bases to trimming and J lost 7 bases, with 11 bases between them. The CDR3 sequence is CASSLQQGTGYTF. The DNA of the CDR3 is TGTGCCAGCAGTTTACAGCAGGGCACTGGCTACACCTTC.

This clonotype appeared many times. The chain uses TRBV29-1 and TRBJ2-7; TRBD2 agrees at 14 bases. The trim removed 3 bases at V and 0 bases at J, leaving 4 bases unmatched. Per the germline V gene, CDR1 is SQVTM and CDR2 is ANQGSEA. The CDR3 totals 16 residues. This CDR3 reads CSVEGTSGRGSYEQYF. In DNA form, the CDR3 reads TGCAGCGTTGAGGGGACTAGCGGGAGAGGCTCCTACGAGCAGTACTTC.

Only a few counts were recorded for this clonotype. The chain uses TRBV6-2 or TRBV6-3 and TRBJ2-1, with 8 bases matching TRBD2. CDR3 length: 17 amino acids. V shed 7 bases, J shed 8 bases, and the junction held 19 bases outside the gene matches. CDR1 and CDR2 (germline): MNHEY, SVGEGT. The CDR3 sequence is CASTGSKPGLGFHEQFF. DNA for the CDR3: TGTGCCAGCACCGGGTCCAAACCGGGACTAGGATTCCATGAGCAGTTCTTC.

In the case of this clonotype: Germline is not matched at one junction end, which may reflect a read error. The V and J genes are TRBV7-2 and TRBJ2-7, with D perhaps assigned TRBD1 or TRBD2 (5 bases each). This CDR3 contains 13 residues. CDR1 and CDR2 from the germline V gene are SGHTA and FQGNSA. CDR3: CASSVRDVYEQHF. The CDR3 nucleotides read TGTGCCAGCAGCGTCCGGGACGTATACGAGCAGCACTTC.

The chain carries TRBV20-1 and TRBJ2-7, with 8 bases matching TRBD2. CDR1 is DFQATT, CDR2 SNEGSKA, per germline (reference sequence). With V trimmed by 5 bases and J by 4 bases, 13 bases remained unmatched. The CDR3 covers 15 residues. DNA for the CDR3: TGCAGTGCTGATACCGGGGGGGAGTCGATATACGAGCAGTACTTC. Residues: CSADTGGESIYEQYF.

The rearrangement links TRBV7-2 to TRBJ2-7, with a tentative D call TRBD2 (6 bases). In germline, CDR1 is SGHTA, CDR2 FQGNSA. CDR3 length: 18 residues. Trimming shortened V by 1 base and J by 2 bases, and 21 bases separated the two germline ends. CDR3 loop: CASSLGGSGITNPYEQYF. Written as DNA, the CDR3 is TGTGCCAGCAGCTTAGGTGGTAGCGGAATTACCAACCCCTACGAGCAGTACTTC.

In the case of this clonotype: Being one base from a much bigger clone, this may be a read error. The V and J genes are TRBV7-9 and TRBJ2-1; D gene ambiguous. Germline CDR1 is SEHNR and CDR2 is FQNEAQ (reference sequence). The CDR3 contains 14 residues. CDR3 sequence: CAGSPTDGDNEQFF. CDR3 DNA: TGTGCCGGCAGCCCAACCGACGGAGACAATGAGCAGTTCTTC.